The clone carrying this T cell receptor (beta chain) has just one count. Primers for the PCR totalled 60 Vbeta and 13 Jbeta. Sequencing was performed with immunoSEQ multiplex PCR; in TCRdb, only in-frame clones are kept and a portion is missing. Seen here are about 130,000 clones, approximately 80% observed once, and the top ten hold approximately 3.4%. This entry is derived from a study of cytomegalovirus exposure and HLA in healthy donors. Germline CDR1 is WNHNN and CDR2 is SYGVQD (reference sequence). CDR3 length: 15 residues. With 9 bases clipped from V and 3 bases from J, the junction kept 13 bases outside the gene matches.

The specimen sequenced was PBMCs. The V and J genes are TRBV10-1 and TRBJ2-5; 7 bases match TRBD2. The receptor was isolated from a middle-aged man in good health and CMV-seronegative. The CDR3 loop is CARLPFGAGEETQYF. CDR3 DNA: TGCGCCAGGTTACCCTTCGGGGCGGGGGAAGAGACCCAGTACTTC.